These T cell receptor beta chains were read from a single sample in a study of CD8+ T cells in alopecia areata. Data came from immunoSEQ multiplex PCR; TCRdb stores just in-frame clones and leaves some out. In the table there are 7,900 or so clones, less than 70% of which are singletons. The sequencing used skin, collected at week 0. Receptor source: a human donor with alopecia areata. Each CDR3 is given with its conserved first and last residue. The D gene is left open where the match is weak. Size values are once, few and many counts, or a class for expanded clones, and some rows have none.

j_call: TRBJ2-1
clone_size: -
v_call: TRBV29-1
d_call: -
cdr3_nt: TGCAGCGAGGAAAGATTAGGCTCCTACAATGAGCAGTTCTTC
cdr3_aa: CSEERLGSYNEQFF

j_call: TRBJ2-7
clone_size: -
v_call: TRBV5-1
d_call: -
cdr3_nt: TGCGCCAGCAGCTTCGAAGGGGGAGTCTACGAGCAGTACTTC
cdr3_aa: CASSFEGGVYEQYF

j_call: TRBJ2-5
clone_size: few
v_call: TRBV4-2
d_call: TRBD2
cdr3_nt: TGTGCCAGCAGCCAAGATCGGGAGACTAGCGGGAGGGAGACCCAGTACTTC
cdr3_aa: CASSQDRETSGRETQYF

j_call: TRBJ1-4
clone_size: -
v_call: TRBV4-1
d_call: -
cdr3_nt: TGCGCCAGCAGCCTGACCCAAGGACCAACTAATGAAAAACTGTTTTTT
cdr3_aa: CASSLTQGPTNEKLFF

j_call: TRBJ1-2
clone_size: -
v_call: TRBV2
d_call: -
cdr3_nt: TGTGCCAGCAGTGAACAGGCGTACTATGGCTACACCTTC
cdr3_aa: CASSEQAYYGYTF

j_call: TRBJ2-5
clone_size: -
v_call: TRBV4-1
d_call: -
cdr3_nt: TGCGCCAGCAGCCAAGATGGGGGATACCAAGAGACCCAGTACTTC
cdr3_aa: CASSQDGGYQETQYF

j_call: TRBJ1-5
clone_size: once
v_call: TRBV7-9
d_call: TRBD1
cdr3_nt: TGTGCCAGCAGCCTTACAGGGGGGGGAGGCAATCAGCCCCAGCATTTT
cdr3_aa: CASSLTGGGGNQPQHF

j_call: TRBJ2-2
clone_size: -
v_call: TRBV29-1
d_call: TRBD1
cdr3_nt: TGCAGCGCCCTAGGGACAGCGAACACCGGGGAGCTGTTTTTT
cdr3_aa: CSALGTANTGELFF

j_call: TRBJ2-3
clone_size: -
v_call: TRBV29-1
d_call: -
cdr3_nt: TGCAGCGTTGTTGTCGTAGGGCCCGTTTTT
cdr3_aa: CSVVVVGPVF

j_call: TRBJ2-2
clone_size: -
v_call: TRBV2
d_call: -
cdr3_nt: TGTGCCAGCAAGATGACAGTAACCGGGGAGCTGTTTTTT
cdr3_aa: CASKMTVTGELFF

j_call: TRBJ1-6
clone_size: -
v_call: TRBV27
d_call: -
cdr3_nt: TGTGCCAGCAGTTTTGGGGGGCCCTATAATTCACCCCTCCACTTT
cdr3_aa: CASSFGGPYNSPLHF

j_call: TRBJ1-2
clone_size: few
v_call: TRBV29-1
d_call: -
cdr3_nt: TGCAGCGCTTTGACAGGACTCCGGGGTGGCTACACCTTC
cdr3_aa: CSALTGLRGGYTF

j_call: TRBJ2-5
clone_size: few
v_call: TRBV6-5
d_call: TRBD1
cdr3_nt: TGTGCCAGCAGGGCAACAGGGGTCCCTCAAGAGACCCAGTACTTC
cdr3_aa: CASRATGVPQETQYF